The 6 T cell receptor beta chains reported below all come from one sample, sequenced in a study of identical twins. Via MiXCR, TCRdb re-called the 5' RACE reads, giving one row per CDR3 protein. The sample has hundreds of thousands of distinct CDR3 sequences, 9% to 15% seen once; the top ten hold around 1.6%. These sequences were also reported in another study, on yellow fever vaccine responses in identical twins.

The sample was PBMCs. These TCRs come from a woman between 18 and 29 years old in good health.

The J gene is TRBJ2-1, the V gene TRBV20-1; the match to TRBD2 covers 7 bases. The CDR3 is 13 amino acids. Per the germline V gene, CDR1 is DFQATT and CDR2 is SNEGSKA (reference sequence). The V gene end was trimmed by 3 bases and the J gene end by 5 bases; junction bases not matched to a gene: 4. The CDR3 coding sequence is TGCAGTGCTAGCGGGAGGTGGGACAATGAGCAGTTCTTC. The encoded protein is CSASGRWDNEQFF.

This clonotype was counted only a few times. The CDR3 DNA follows: TGCAGTGCTAGACCAGAGGACGGCTACGAGCAGTACTTC. Its translation: CSARPEDGYEQYF. The rearrangement uses TRBV20-1 and TRBJ2-7; D not resolved. V lost 2 bases to trimming and J lost 3 bases, with 11 bases between them. Germline CDR1 is DFQATT and CDR2 is SNEGSKA (reference sequence). The length of the CDR3 is 13 residues.

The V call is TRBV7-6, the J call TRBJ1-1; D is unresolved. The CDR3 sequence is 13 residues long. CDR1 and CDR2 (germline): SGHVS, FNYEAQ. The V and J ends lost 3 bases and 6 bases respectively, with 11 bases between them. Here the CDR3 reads CASSFKPGAEAFF. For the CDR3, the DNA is TGTGCCAGCAGCTTCAAGCCAGGCGCTGAAGCTTTCTTT.

CDR3 DNA: TGTGCCAGCAGCCCAGGGACTAGCGGGGCCTACAATGAGCAGTTCTTC. The encoded protein is CASSPGTSGAYNEQFF. The chain links TRBV7-8 to TRBJ2-1, with 13 nucleotides matching TRBD2. The CDR3 spans 16 residues. The V gene end was trimmed by 5 bases and the J gene end by 2 bases; junction bases not matched to a gene: 3. Germline CDR1 SGHVS, CDR2 FQNEAQ.

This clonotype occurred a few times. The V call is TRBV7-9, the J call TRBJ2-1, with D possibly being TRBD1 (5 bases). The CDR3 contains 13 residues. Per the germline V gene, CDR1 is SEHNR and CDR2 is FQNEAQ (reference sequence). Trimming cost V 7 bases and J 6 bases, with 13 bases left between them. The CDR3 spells CASTPGLPNEQFF. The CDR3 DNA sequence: TGTGCCAGCACCCCAGGGCTCCCCAATGAGCAGTTCTTC.

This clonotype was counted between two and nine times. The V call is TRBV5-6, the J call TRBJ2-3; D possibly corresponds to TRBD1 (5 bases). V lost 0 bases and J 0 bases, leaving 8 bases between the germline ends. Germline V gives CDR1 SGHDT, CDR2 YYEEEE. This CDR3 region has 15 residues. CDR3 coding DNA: TGTGCCAGCAGCTTGGAGGGGTATAGCACAGATACGCAGTATTTT. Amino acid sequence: CASSLEGYSTDTQYF.